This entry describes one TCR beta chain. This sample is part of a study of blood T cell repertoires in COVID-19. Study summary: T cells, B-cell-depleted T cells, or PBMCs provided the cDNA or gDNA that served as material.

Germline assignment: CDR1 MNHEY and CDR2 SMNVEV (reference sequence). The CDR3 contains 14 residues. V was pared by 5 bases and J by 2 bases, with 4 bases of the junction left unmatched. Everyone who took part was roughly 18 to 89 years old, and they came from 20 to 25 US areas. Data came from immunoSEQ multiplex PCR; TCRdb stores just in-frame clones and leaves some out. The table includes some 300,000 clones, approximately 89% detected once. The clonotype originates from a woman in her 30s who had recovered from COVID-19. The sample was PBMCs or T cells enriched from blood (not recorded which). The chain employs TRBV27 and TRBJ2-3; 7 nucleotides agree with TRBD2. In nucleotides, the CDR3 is TGTGCCAGCAGTCTTGGACTAGTCACAGATACGCAGTATTTT. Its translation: CASSLGLVTDTQYF.